This T cell receptor (beta chain) is drawn from a study of cytomegalovirus exposure and HLA in healthy donors. In the case of this clone: Its specificity is not known.

With 60 Vbeta and 13 Jbeta primers, the PCR was carried out. In the authors' methods: Counted up in a later analysis, unique TCR beta chains came to approximately 83 million, with some 11 million shared. TCRdb's copy holds only in-frame clones and misses some; the assay was immunoSEQ multiplex PCR. V, J and clone size are those of that table, while D and trimming were read from the DNA. This table holds 70,000 to 100,000 clones. The V and J ends lost 8 bases and 1 base respectively, with 14 bases between them. The CDR3 contains 14 residues. CDR1 and CDR2 from the germline V gene are MNHNS and SASEGT. Study results and limitations: When the data were analyzed later, several of the most significant clusters appeared to be linked to common viral pathogens. A missense variant in DCLRE1C was later tied to TCR beta V- and J-gene trimming. For most TCR beta V segments, an earlier analysis put the productive rate at about 87% or about 30% of the time.

The chain is built from TRBV6-1 and TRBJ1-1; a possible D gene is TRBD1 (6 bases). The clonotype comes from a man aged 18 to 35 in good health and CMV-seropositive. What was sequenced was PBMCs. CDR3 amino acids: CASRLGQTNTEAFF. The CDR3 nucleotides are TGTGCCAGCCGTCTCGGACAGACGAACACTGAAGCTTTCTTT.